This TCR beta chain was obtained from a study of cytomegalovirus exposure and HLA in healthy donors. The PCR used 60 Vbeta and 13 Jbeta primers. Some clones are missing from TCRdb's copy, which holds only in-frame ones; the method was immunoSEQ multiplex PCR. This repertoire shows 65,000 or so clones, 62% found once; its top ten account for 2.8%. Though probably carrying unrecorded immune exposures, donors were nominally healthy at sampling. The TCR was taken from a man between 25 and 39 years old in good health and CMV-seronegative. The sample consisted of PBMCs.

The chain's CDR3 is CSARGGWEQYF. CDR3 nucleotides: TGCAGTGCTCGCGGTGGGTGGGAGCAGTACTTC. The chain combines TRBV20-1 with TRBJ2-7; D is uncertain. Trimming took 5 bases from V and 7 from J, leaving 12 bases between them. CDR3 length equals 11 residues. Germline CDR1 DFQATT, CDR2 SNEGSKA (reference sequence).